One sample yielded the 21 T cell receptor beta chains listed below, sequenced in a study of OX40 agonist ivuxolimab in advanced cancers. The data were produced by immunoSEQ multiplex PCR, yet TCRdb's version contains in-frame clones alone and is incomplete. The sample holds about 82,000 clones, 85% to 90% seen once. Sequenced here: CD4+ or CD8+ T cells sorted from blood, sampled in a trial of the OX40 agonist ivuxolimab. These receptors originate from an adult with an advanced solid tumor such as melanoma, head and neck, liver or kidney cancer.

The chain has TRBV28 and TRBJ2-5; D may be TRBD2 (6 bases). CDR1 MDHEN and CDR2 SYDVKM come from the germline V gene. V lost 2 bases and J 5 bases, leaving 15 bases between the germline ends. This CDR3 is 15 amino acids long. CDR3 in amino acids: CASSLATSVGETQYF. DNA of the CDR3: TGTGCCAGCAGTTTAGCGACTAGTGTTGGGGAGACCCAGTACTTC.

The chain has TRBV5-5 and TRBJ2-3, with D possibly matching TRBD2 (5 bases). Germline V gene lookup returns CDR1 SGHKS and CDR2 YYEKEE (reference sequence). The CDR3 consists of 13 residues. V was trimmed by 5 bases and J by 4 bases, leaving 11 bases between them. CDR3 nucleotide sequence: TGTGCCAGCAGTCGAGTGGGAGCAGATACGCAGTATTTT. Translated: CASSRVGADTQYF.

The chain has TRBV25-1 and TRBJ1-2; TRBD1 agrees at 7 bases. Per the germline V gene, CDR1 is MGHDK and CDR2 is SYGVNS. The V segment lost 5 bases and the J segment 6 bases; nucleotides outside the gene matches: 6. The CDR3 is 13 amino acids. CDR3 loop: CASSPETGNGYTF. The DNA of the CDR3 is TGTGCCAGCAGTCCTGAGACAGGGAATGGCTACACCTTC.

The DNA for the CDR3 is TGTGCCAGCAGCTCGTCAATTGCTAGCGGCGAGCAGTACTTC. It codes for CASSSSIASGEQYF. This chain links TRBV5-4 with TRBJ2-7; 7 nucleotides line up with TRBD2. The CDR3 has 14 amino acids. Germline CDR1 reads SGHNT; CDR2 reads YYREEE (reference sequence). V shed 3 bases and J 6 bases; nucleotides not matched to a gene: 9.

The chain employs TRBV19 and TRBJ1-6; no definite D call. Germline values: CDR1 LNHDA, CDR2 SQIVND (reference sequence). This CDR3 spans 15 amino acids. Trimming left V 4 bases short and J 5 bases short, with 12 bases between. CDR3 residues: CASSSGRRDNSPLHF. CDR3 coding DNA: TGTGCCAGTAGTAGCGGTCGGAGGGATAATTCACCCCTCCACTTT.

V usage is TRBV7-9 and J usage is TRBJ1-2, with D perhaps matching TRBD1 (6 bases). The CDR3 has 13 residues. Per the germline V gene, CDR1 is SEHNR and CDR2 is FQNEAQ (reference sequence). With 6 bases removed from V and 2 bases from J, the gap between germline ends came to 10 bases. Here the CDR3 DNA reads TGTGCCAGCAGGCAAACAGGGAACTATGGCTACACCTTC. Protein: CASRQTGNYGYTF. The complete variable domain, with remaining parts taken from reference TRBV7-9 and TRBJ1-2, reads DTGVSQNPRHKITKRGQNVTFRCDPISEHNRLYWYRQTLGQGPEFLTYFQNEAQLEKSRLLSDRFSAERPKGSFSTLEIQRTEQGDSAMYLCASRQTGNYGYTFGSGTRLTVV.

The V gene is TRBV7-8, the J gene TRBJ2-7; maybe TRBD1 (6 bases). Germline assignment: CDR1 SGHVS and CDR2 FQNEAQ. V was pared by 1 base and J by 0 bases, with 7 bases between. This CDR3 spans 14 amino acids. The CDR3 DNA reads as TGTGCCAGCAGCTTAGGCAGGGGCTCCTACGAGCAGTACTTC. Translated, it gives CASSLGRGSYEQYF. The whole variable domain, remainder taken from reference TRBV7-8 and TRBJ2-7, is GAGVSQSPRYKVAKRGQDVALRCDPISGHVSLFWYQQALGQGPEFLTYFQNEAQLDKSGLPSDRFFAERPEGSVSTLKIQRTQQEDSAVYLCASSLGRGSYEQYFGPGTRLTVT.

The chain employs TRBV6-5 and TRBJ2-7, with TRBD1 matching over 12 bases. The CDR3 extends over 14 amino acids. CDR1 is MNHEY and CDR2 is SVGAGI in the germline V gene. V trimming: 6 bases; J trimming: 4 bases; junction bases outside the gene matches: 4. For the CDR3, the DNA is TGTGCCAGCAGGAAGGGACAGGGGGCTTACGAGCAGTACTTC. Translating gives CASRKGQGAYEQYF.

This chain connects TRBV14 to TRBJ2-3; TRBD1 is a possible D gene (6 bases). The CDR3 length is 15 residues. CDR1 is SGHDN and CDR2 is FVKESK in the germline V gene. V lost 1 base to trimming and J lost 5 bases, with 13 bases between them. The CDR3 DNA reads TGTGCCAGCAGCCAAGTACAGGGAGCGTTAGATACGCAGTATTTT. Protein product: CASSQVQGALDTQYF.

With respect to this clone: Relative to the germline gene, one junction end is altered; a read error may explain this. The V gene is TRBV2, the J gene TRBJ1-3; D perhaps matches TRBD1 (5 bases). Germline values: CDR1 SNHLY, CDR2 FYNNEI. The CDR3 totals 11 residues. The CDR3 DNA follows: TGTGCCAGCAGTGAATGGACGACAGCCGCTTTT. It codes for CASSEWTTAAF.

The chain uses TRBV2 and TRBJ1-5; weak D call: TRBD1 (5 bases). The CDR3 length is 15 residues. CDR1 SNHLY and CDR2 FYNNEI come from the germline V gene. V dropped 4 bases and J dropped 8 bases, with 18 bases sitting between them. CDR3 sequence (DNA): TGTGCCAGCAGTGTTCGGGGGAAAGACGGTGAGCCCCAGCATTTT. This gives the protein CASSVRGKDGEPQHF. Based on the CDR3 plus reference TRBV2 and TRBJ1-5, the full variable domain is EPEVTQTPSHQVTQMGQEVILRCVPISNHLYFYWYRQILGQKVEFLVSFYNNEISEKSEIFDDQFSVERPDGSNFTLKIRSTKLEDSAMYFCASSVRGKDGEPQHFGDGTRLSIL.

This chain joins TRBV10-3 and TRBJ1-3; the match to TRBD1 covers 12 bases. The V gene's germline CDR1 is ENHRY and CDR2 SYGVKD. The CDR3 is 13 residues long. V was clipped by 10 bases and J by 6 bases; unmatched bases: 4. This CDR3 is CATGQGAENTIYF. The DNA for the CDR3 is TGTGCCACGGGACAGGGGGCGGAAAACACCATATATTTT.

The chain combines TRBV6-5 with TRBJ1-2, with D uncertain. Germline V gene data show CDR1 as MNHEY and CDR2 as SVGAGI. Trimming left V 8 bases short and J 1 base short, with 17 bases between. There are 15 residues in the CDR3. CDR3 sequence: CASGDRSSNNYGYTF. The CDR3, as DNA: TGTGCCAGCGGGGATCGCTCCTCGAATAACTATGGCTACACCTTC.

Points on this clone: The junction does not match germline at one end; this may be a read error. This chain connects TRBV7-7 to TRBJ2-5; the match to TRBD2 covers 13 bases. Germline CDR1 SSHAT, CDR2 FNYEAQ (reference sequence). The CDR3 sequence is 15 residues long. The CDR3 spells CASSLGTSGTETQYF. CDR3 nucleotide sequence: TGTGCTAGCAGCTTGGGGACTAGCGGGACAGAGACCCAGTACTTC.

The V call is TRBV5-1, the J call TRBJ2-1, with TRBD2 identical over 7 bases. Germline V lookup: CDR1 SGHRS, CDR2 YFSETQ. This CDR3 is built from 15 residues. V gave up 1 base and J gave up 8 bases; unmatched junction bases: 9. The CDR3, as DNA: TGCGCCAGCAGCTTGTCTGCGGGAGCTGTGTATGAGCAGTTCTTC. Encoded protein: CASSLSAGAVYEQFF.

This chain links TRBV19 with TRBJ2-5, with D unclear. The V end was cut by 2 bases, the J end by 1 base, with 8 bases between. The length of the CDR3 is 14 residues. The germline gives CDR1 LNHDA, CDR2 SQIVND (reference sequence). Here the CDR3 DNA reads TGTGCCAGTAGTATATCAGAGACCCAAGAGACCCAGTACTTC. It translates to CASSISETQETQYF.

This clone was detected a few times. V and J are TRBV28 and TRBJ1-5; D remains ambiguous. CDR3 length: 13 residues. Trimming left V 4 bases short and J 5 bases short, with 9 bases between. Germline-derived CDR1 and CDR2 are MDHEN and SYDVKM. The CDR3, as DNA: TGTGCCAGCAGTTCCCCGGGTCATCAGCCCCAGCATTTT. Translated, it gives CASSSPGHQPQHF.

The chain uses TRBV6-1 and TRBJ2-2; D unresolved. Trimming left V 5 bases short and J 4 bases short, with 8 bases between. Germline assignment: CDR1 MNHNS and CDR2 SASEGT. The CDR3 is 13 amino acids. The chain's CDR3 is CASSPSSTGELFF. CDR3 nucleotide sequence: TGTGCCAGCAGTCCGTCCTCCACCGGGGAGCTGTTTTTT.

J is TRBJ2-1 and V is TRBV10-3; possible D gene TRBD1, 6 bases. With 2 bases removed from V and 5 bases from J, the gap between germline ends came to 10 bases. CDR1 and CDR2 (germline): ENHRY, SYGVKD. The CDR3 consists of 14 residues. CDR3: CAISEGQWDNEQFF. CDR3 nucleotide sequence: TGTGCCATCAGTGAGGGACAGTGGGACAATGAGCAGTTCTTC.

The chain combines TRBV29-1 with TRBJ2-3; D call uncertain. Germline V gene data show CDR1 as SQVTM and CDR2 as ANQGSEA. Trimming pared 8 bases from V and 3 bases from J, leaving 12 bases between. The CDR3 loop spans 12 amino acids. The CDR3 nucleotides read TGCAGCTCCCCCGGCCCTACAGATACGCAGTATTTT. Its translation: CSSPGPTDTQYF.

This clone was counted once. The chain combines TRBV19 with TRBJ1-5, with 7 bases lining up with TRBD1. CDR1 is LNHDA and CDR2 is SQIVND in the germline V gene (reference sequence). The CDR3 is made up of 14 amino acids. V shed 6 bases and J 11 bases; nucleotides not matched to a gene: 13. The CDR3 bases are TGTGCCAGTAGATTGGCCCGAACAGGGGAAACCCAGCATTTT. It specifies CASRLARTGETQHF. Variable domain in full (rest from reference TRBV19 and TRBJ1-5): DGGITQSPKYLFRKEGQNVTLSCEQNLNHDAMYWYRQDPGQGLRLIYYSQIVNDFQKGDIAEGYSVSREKKESFPLTVTSAQKNPTAFYLCASRLARTGETQHFGDGTRLSIL.